The T cell receptor beta chain under discussion was sequenced for a study of blood T cells in healthy people across ages (dated by TCRdb to between 2014 and 2017). For the study in its entirety: In model experiments, template switching captured roughly one uniquely barcoded TCR beta cDNA molecule for every two T cells. To avoid experimental bias, donors of different ages were distributed randomly across sequencing lanes. The donors were split into four age groups: young (average about 16 years), middle-aged (around 40), aged (62) and long-lived (roughly 88). Age-related changes in TCR beta repertoire diversity were measured in the study by deep sequencing normalized with unique cDNA molecular identifiers. The study analyzed two additional independent replicas of 1 million unique cDNA reads from the same blood draw for two donors, one aged 18 to 30 and one aged 80 or older.

There are 13 amino acids in the CDR3, from cysteine to phenylalanine inclusive. Only the CDR3 part of the read is kept: 39 bases, read in frame from the first base. In the germline V gene, CDR1 corresponds to ENHRY and CDR2 to SYGVKD. At the junction V is shortened by 2 bases and J by 5 bases, with 8 bases in between. About this clonotype: Its binding antigen is unknown. No base-level quality is on record; no much larger clone is a single base apart.

The full study reports these points: Since profiling was done on bulk unsorted PBMCs, naive and antigen-experienced compartments could not be conclusively compared. Observed TCR beta diversity correlated strongly with the percentage of naive T cells measured by flow cytometry. Because donor CMV infection status was unknown, age-related changes in expanded clonotypes were potentially confounded. Observed TCR beta diversity per million T cells fell roughly linearly with age, and a significant reduction was already apparent by age roughly 40. Estimates of total diversity based on one million sequenced T cells were considered lower bounds and underestimates. The long-lived group showed more naive CD4+ T cells, fewer expanded clones and increased TCR diversity than the aged group, suggesting age selection.

Libraries were prepared through 5' RACE. Sequencing was carried out with an Illumina HiSeq 2500. The second PCR ran for roughly 6 to 11 cycles and used a J-beta primer mix along with a sample-barcoded 5' primer. A template-switch 5' adaptor carrying 12 random nucleotides introduced a unique molecular identifier onto each TCR beta cDNA molecule. Each sample yielded at least 3 million CDR3-containing paired-end reads. The Mint cDNA synthesis kit, primed by a TRBC-specific oligonucleotide, was used to synthesize first-strand cDNA from all RNA. After uracil-DNA glycosylase treatment, a first 18-cycle PCR used universal primers M1SS and BC2_uni_R on all cDNA. In the authors' own workflow: Each sample was normalized by randomly selecting 1 million high-quality reads, each carrying a distinct molecular identifier. Instead of being binned into consensus sequences, reads that shared molecular identifiers were thrown out. MiTCR, with a Q25 quality threshold and the strictest error-elimination algorithm, was used for CDR3 identification, clonotype clustering and error correction. A nonparametric unseen species model using Euler transformation provided a lower-bound estimate of total TCR beta diversity. TCRdb ran its own pipeline on the public reads, namely fastp trimming at Q25 and MiXCR clone calling, and kept in-frame beta chains. One record per CDR3 amino acid sequence lists the most common genes and DNA. The V and J calls here are based on TCRdb, not the publication. Counted in this sample were roughly 1.5 million distinct CDR3 sequences; about 45% of them appeared once. The ten top clones hold about 4.1% of the sample.

The 40 or so donors, aged about 6 to 90 years, were systemically healthy Caucasian individuals from Russia. Ten milliliters of peripheral blood were drawn from each donor into EDTA-treated Vacutainer tubes. Ficoll-Paque density-gradient centrifugation was used to isolate PBMCs, with at least 6 million obtained per sample. Trizol reagent was used to extract total RNA from PBMCs, with at least 5 micrograms per sample. For every donor, flow cytometry on a PBMC aliquot measured the percentage of naive CD45RAhigh/CD27high T cells. The receptor chain draws on TRBV10-3 and TRBJ2-3; a weak D assignment points to TRBD2 (5 bases agree). The TCR sequence derives from a young woman in good health. The sample was blood. CDR3 sequence: CAISEARGDTQYF. The DNA sequence follows: TGTGCCATCAGTGAGGCCCGGGGAGATACGCAGTATTTT.